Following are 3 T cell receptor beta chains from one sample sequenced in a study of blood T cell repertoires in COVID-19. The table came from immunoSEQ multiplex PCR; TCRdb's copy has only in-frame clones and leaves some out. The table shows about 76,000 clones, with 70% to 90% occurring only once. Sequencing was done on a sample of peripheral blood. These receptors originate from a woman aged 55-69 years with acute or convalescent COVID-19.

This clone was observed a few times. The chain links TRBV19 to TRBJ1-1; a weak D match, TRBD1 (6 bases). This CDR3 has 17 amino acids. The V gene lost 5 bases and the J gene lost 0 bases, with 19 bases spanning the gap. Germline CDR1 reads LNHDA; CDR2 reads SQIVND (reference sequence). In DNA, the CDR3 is TGTGCCAGTAGTCAAGGGGGGGTTTTTGTGGTGAACACTGAAGCTTTCTTT. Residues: CASSQGGVFVVNTEAFF.

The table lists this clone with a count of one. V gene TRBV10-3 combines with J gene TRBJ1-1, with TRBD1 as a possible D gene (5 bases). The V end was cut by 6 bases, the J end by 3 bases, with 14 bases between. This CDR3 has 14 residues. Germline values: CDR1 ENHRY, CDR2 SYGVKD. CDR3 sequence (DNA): TGTGCCATCAGGGCAGGGTTGTTGGACACTGAAGCTTTCTTT. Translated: CAIRAGLLDTEAFF.

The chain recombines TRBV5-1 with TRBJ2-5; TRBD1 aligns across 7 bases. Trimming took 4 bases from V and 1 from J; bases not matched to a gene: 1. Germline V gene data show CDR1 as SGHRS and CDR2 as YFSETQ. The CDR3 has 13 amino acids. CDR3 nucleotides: TGCGCCAGCAGCCGGGACAGCCAAGAGACCCAGTACTTC. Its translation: CASSRDSQETQYF.